Following are 22 T cell receptor beta chains from one sample sequenced in a study of post-analysis software for immune sequencing data. Their antigens are not known. Overall study findings and caveats: Controls had lower frequencies than patients of roughly five TRBV segments, which included TRBV5-6, TRBV5-1 and TRBV20-1.

The library was made from cDNA and included unique molecular identifiers. Each CDR3 protein gets one entry after TCRdb re-called the PCR reads with MiXCR. The sample gives 450,000 to 700,000 distinct CDR3 sequences, roughly 40% of which show up once; over 1.5% is in the top ten. Specimen: blood. All receptors derive from a girl aged 10-17 years with multiple sclerosis.

The chain links TRBV7-9 to TRBJ2-4, with unresolved D. With the DNA end fitting TRBJ2-7 better, the J assignment may be wrong. The CDR3 totals 14 residues. Per germline, CDR1 SEHNR and CDR2 FQNEAQ (reference sequence). The CDR3 loop reads CASSLGGGTLEQYF. CDR3 coding DNA: TGTGCCAGCAGCTTAGGCGGCGGCACGCTCGAGCAGTACTTC.

On this clonotype itself: At one boundary the junction diverges from the germline segment, which might be a read error. V gene TRBV29-1 combines with J gene TRBJ2-7; maybe TRBD2 (6 bases). This CDR3 region has 12 residues. CDR1 is SQVTM and CDR2 is ANQGSEA in the germline V gene. The CDR3 sequence: CSIERPPGRQYF. CDR3 nucleotide sequence: TGCAGCATTGAAAGACCACCCGGGAGGCAGTACTTC.

This clonotype appeared a few times. V and J are TRBV29-1 and TRBJ1-2; 7 nucleotides agree with TRBD1. The V gene end was trimmed by 4 bases and the J gene end by 8 bases; junction bases not matched to a gene: 7. The CDR3 covers 12 residues. In germline, CDR1 is SQVTM, CDR2 ANQGSEA. This CDR3 reads CSVADRAWGYTF. In DNA, the CDR3 is TGCAGCGTTGCCGACAGGGCGTGGGGCTACACCTTC.

The V and J genes are TRBV29-1 and TRBJ2-1, with TRBD1 matching over 9 bases. CDR1 is SQVTM, CDR2 ANQGSEA, per germline. CDR3 length: 16 residues. J lost 5 bases, V lost 5 bases, and 13 bases had no gene match. The CDR3 here is CSVLPPDRGANNEQFF. The CDR3 DNA sequence: TGCAGCGTTCTGCCGCCGGACAGGGGAGCAAACAATGAGCAGTTCTTC.

This chain joins TRBV20-1 and TRBJ1-1, with 10 bases aligning to TRBD1. The CDR3 is made up of 14 amino acids. Unmatched junction bases numbered 5, after V lost 5 bases and J lost 2 bases. The germline V gene has CDR1 DFQATT and CDR2 SNEGSKA (reference sequence). As DNA, the CDR3 is TGCAGTGCTCCGACAGGGGGCCCTAACACTGAAGCTTTCTTT. Protein product: CSAPTGGPNTEAFF.

This clonotype has a handful of counts. The V gene is TRBV3-1, the J gene TRBJ2-1; 8 bases align to TRBD1. Germline loops: CDR1 LGHDT, CDR2 YNNKEL (reference sequence). The J segment lost 8 bases and the V segment lost 4 bases, leaving 13 bases of the junction unmatched. This CDR3 region has 16 residues. In DNA, the CDR3 is TGTGCCAGCAGCCCACTCGGACAGGGCTTAGGCGATGAGCAGTTCTTC. Translation: CASSPLGQGLGDEQFF.

This chain's CDR3 is CASSRLAGGQNEQYF. CDR3 nucleotides: TGTGCCAGCAGCCGACTAGCGGGGGGGCAAAATGAGCAGTACTTC. The chain is built from TRBV3-1 and TRBJ2-5; TRBD2 matches at 14 bases. Germline V gene lookup returns CDR1 LGHDT and CDR2 YNNKEL (reference sequence). V shed 4 bases and J 11 bases; nucleotides not matched to a gene: 9. The CDR3 covers 15 residues.

V is TRBV3-1 and J is TRBJ2-6, with a weak D call TRBD1 (5 bases). Germline V CDR1 and CDR2: LGHDT, YNNKEL (reference sequence). V was clipped by 2 bases and J by 3 bases, with 8 bases between them. The CDR3 runs 15 residues. This CDR3 is CASSQTGIGANVLTF. Here the CDR3 DNA reads TGTGCCAGCAGCCAAACAGGAATTGGGGCCAACGTCCTGACTTTC.

V usage is TRBV5-1 and J usage is TRBJ2-3; D is perhaps TRBD2 (7 bases). The CDR3 totals 15 residues. With 2 bases removed from V and 3 bases from J, the gap between germline ends came to 13 bases. Germline V CDR1 and CDR2: SGHRS, YFSETQ. The CDR3 sequence: CASSFSGGATDTQYF. In DNA, the CDR3 is TGCGCCAGCAGCTTCAGTGGGGGGGCTACAGATACGCAGTATTTT.

The chain combines TRBV4-1 with TRBJ2-5, with D hard to call. This CDR3 comprises 15 residues. The V gene lost 1 base and the J gene lost 2 bases, with 11 bases spanning the gap. Germline CDR1 reads MGHRA; CDR2 reads YSYEKL. Here the CDR3 reads CASSQVASSQETQYF. CDR3 coding DNA: TGCGCCAGCAGCCAAGTGGCATCTAGTCAAGAGACCCAGTACTTC.

This chain links TRBV7-9 with TRBJ2-1, with D uncertain. Trimming removed 8 bases at V and 4 bases at J, with 18 bases between. The CDR3 contains 15 residues. CDR1 is SEHNR and CDR2 is FQNEAQ in the germline V gene (reference sequence). This chain's CDR3 is CASGLGINYYNEQFF. The CDR3 DNA follows: TGTGCCAGCGGCCTAGGGATAAACTATTACAATGAGCAGTTCTTC. Complete variable domain (other parts from reference TRBV7-9 and TRBJ2-1): DTGVSQNPRHKITKRGQNVTFRCDPISEHNRLYWYRQTLGQGPEFLTYFQNEAQLEKSRLLSDRFSAERPKGSFSTLEIQRTEQGDSAMYLCASGLGINYYNEQFFGPGTRLTVL.

This rearrangement joins TRBV12-3 or TRBV12-4 to TRBJ2-1; 8 bases match TRBD1. This CDR3 is 15 amino acids long. V lost 8 bases to trimming and J lost 8 bases; unmatched junction nucleotides: 14. Written as DNA, the CDR3 is TGTGCCAGCCGGCTGGGGGACAGGCTTTCGGATGAGCAGTTCTTC. Residues: CASRLGDRLSDEQFF.

The genes are TRBV18 and TRBJ1-2; 8 bases align to TRBD1. V shed 0 bases, J shed 3 bases, and the junction held 3 bases outside the gene matches. The length of the CDR3 is 15 residues. Germline V gene sequence: CDR1 KGHSH, CDR2 LQKENI. CDR3 sequence: CASSPPQTGDYGYTF. In nucleotides, the CDR3 is TGTGCCAGCTCACCACCGCAGACAGGGGACTATGGCTACACCTTC.

J is TRBJ2-3 and V is TRBV24-1; 14 nucleotides match TRBD2. CDR1 is KGHDR and CDR2 is SFDVKD in the germline V gene. This CDR3 is built from 20 residues. After removal of 6 bases from V and 5 bases from J, the junction contained 18 bases not matched to a gene. CDR3 in DNA: TGTGCCACCAGTAATGCCCACCCCGTAGGGACTAGCGGGAGTGGAGATACGCAGTATTTT. The encoded protein is CATSNAHPVGTSGSGDTQYF.

The chain couples TRBV20-1 to TRBJ2-5; 8 bases are a match to TRBD2. The CDR3 spans 14 residues. CDR1 is DFQATT and CDR2 is SNEGSKA in the germline V gene (reference sequence). V shed 6 bases and J 3 bases; nucleotides not matched to a gene: 9. The CDR3 spells CSAVEKRGKETQYF. CDR3 sequence (DNA): TGCAGTGCCGTCGAGAAGCGGGGGAAAGAGACCCAGTACTTC.

This clonotype showed up just a few times. The V and J genes are TRBV29-1 and TRBJ2-3, with TRBD2 as a possible D gene (6 bases). The CDR3 runs 13 residues. Germline CDR1 is SQVTM and CDR2 is ANQGSEA. V was cut by 7 bases and J by 0 bases, with 11 bases left in between. The CDR3 nucleotides read TGCAGCGCCATAGCGGCTAGCACAGATACGCAGTATTTT. Its translation: CSAIAASTDTQYF.

This chain uses TRBV5-1 with TRBJ2-1, with TRBD2 as a possible D gene (5 bases). The germline V gene has CDR1 SGHRS and CDR2 YFSETQ. Trimming removed 0 bases from V and 6 bases from J, with 13 bases in between. This CDR3 is 15 amino acids long. CDR3 residues: CASSLASSLGNEQFF. Written as DNA, the CDR3 is TGCGCCAGCAGCTTGGCTAGCTCCCTGGGCAATGAGCAGTTCTTC. The whole variable domain, remainder taken from reference TRBV5-1 and TRBJ2-1, is KAGVTQTPRYLIKTRGQQVTLSCSPISGHRSVSWYQQTPGQGLQFLFEYFSETQRNKGNFPGRFSGRQFSNSRSEMNVSTLELGDSALYLCASSLASSLGNEQFFGPGTRLTVL.

This rearrangement joins TRBV20-1 to TRBJ2-4, with 12 bases identical to TRBD1. Trimming at V came to 3 bases and at J to 8 bases, leaving 8 bases not matched to a gene. This CDR3 spans 15 amino acids. Germline V CDR1 and CDR2: DFQATT, SNEGSKA (reference sequence). In DNA, the CDR3 is TGCAGTGCTAGGGGGGACAGGGGGCCGGGGTACATTCAGTACTTC. Translated: CSARGDRGPGYIQYF.

This sequence joins TRBV4-1 and TRBJ1-5, with a tentative D call TRBD1 (5 bases). Germline loops: CDR1 MGHRA, CDR2 YSYEKL. V lost 0 bases, J lost 4 bases, and 10 bases lay in between. The CDR3 totals 15 residues. This CDR3 is CASSQDGGWNQPQHF. The CDR3 nucleotides are TGCGCCAGCAGCCAAGATGGGGGGTGGAATCAGCCCCAGCATTTT.

The chain carries TRBV5-6 and TRBJ2-1, with D maybe TRBD1 (5 bases). Germline V gene sequence: CDR1 SGHDT, CDR2 YYEEEE. The CDR3 runs 13 residues. The germline V and J ends were trimmed by 5 bases and 9 bases, with 15 bases remaining between them. The CDR3 DNA follows: TGTGCCAGCAGTGGGGCGGAATTGGTTGAGCAGTTCTTC. Translated: CASSGAELVEQFF.

The J gene is TRBJ2-1, the V gene TRBV7-8, with D perhaps TRBD2 (6 bases). Between the trimmed V and J ends, which lost 5 bases and 7 bases, there was a span of 12 bases. From germline, CDR1 is SGHVS and CDR2 FQNEAQ. The CDR3 contains 13 residues. The CDR3 protein is CASSLAGMNEQFF. The CDR3 bases are TGTGCCAGCAGCCTCGCGGGAATGAATGAGCAGTTCTTC.

The chain employs TRBV21-1 and TRBJ2-5; no DNA check was done on the table's D call, TRBD1. TRBV21-1 is termed a pseudogene. The CDR3 spans 17 residues. Here the CDR3 DNA reads TGTGCCAGCAGCATTAGGGTCGGGACAAGGAGGATGGAGACCCAGTACTTC. This translates into CASSIRVGTRRMETQYF.